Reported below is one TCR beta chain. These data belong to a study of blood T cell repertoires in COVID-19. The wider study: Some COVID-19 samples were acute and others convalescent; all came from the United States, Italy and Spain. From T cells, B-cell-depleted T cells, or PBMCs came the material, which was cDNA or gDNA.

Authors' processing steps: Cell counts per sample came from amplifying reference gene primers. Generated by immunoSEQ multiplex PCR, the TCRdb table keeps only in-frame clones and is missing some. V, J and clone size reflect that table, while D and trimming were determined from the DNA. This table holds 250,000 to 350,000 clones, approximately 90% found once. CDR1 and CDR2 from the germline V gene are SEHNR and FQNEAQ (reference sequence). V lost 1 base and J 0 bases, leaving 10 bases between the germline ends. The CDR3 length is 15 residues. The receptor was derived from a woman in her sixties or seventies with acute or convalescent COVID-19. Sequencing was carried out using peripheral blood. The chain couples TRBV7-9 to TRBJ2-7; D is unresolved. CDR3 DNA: TGTGCCAGCAGCTTAGACGAGCTTAGCTCCTACGAGCAGTACTTC. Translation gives CASSLDELSSYEQYF.